This paragraph reports one T cell receptor (beta chain). From the 5' RACE reads, TCRdb called clonotypes with MiXCR, one entry per CDR3 protein. Counted here are roughly 1,500,000 distinct CDR3 sequences, roughly a third occurring once; the ten biggest clones make up over 0.25%. These data come from a study of identical twins. The germline V gene encodes CDR1 MDHEN and CDR2 SYDVKM. Unmatched junction bases numbered 14, after V lost 5 bases and J lost 1 base. This CDR3 contains 17 residues. The chain links TRBV28 to TRBJ2-7, with 7 bases fitting TRBD2. Source material: cord blood. This sequence originates from a newborn girl in good health. CDR3 amino acids: CASSLLAGRLVSYEQYF. DNA of the CDR3: TGTGCCAGCAGTCTCCTCGCCGGGAGGTTAGTTTCCTACGAGCAGTACTTC.